The 12 T cell receptor beta chains below all came from one sample that was sequenced in a study of shared clonotypes between healthy human individuals. The table came from immunoSEQ multiplex PCR; TCRdb's copy has only in-frame clones and leaves some out. The sample holds approximately 510,000 clones; about four fifths are singletons and the top ten take over 10%. The sample comprised PBMCs. The receptors here all came from a woman between 40 and 50 years old in good health. Some clones in this sample may be carry-over from other donors' samples.

V is TRBV28 and J is TRBJ2-6; D gene ambiguous. Germline loops: CDR1 MDHEN, CDR2 SYDVKM. V was pared by 10 bases and J by 4 bases, with 11 bases between. CDR3 length: 13 residues. In nucleotides, the CDR3 is TGTGCCACAGGAAGGACCGGGGCCAACGTCCTGACTTTC. Amino acid sequence: CATGRTGANVLTF.

This clone appeared many times. This rearrangement joins TRBV18 to TRBJ2-1; the D gene could be TRBD1 or TRBD2 (5 bases each). Per the germline V gene, CDR1 is KGHSH and CDR2 is LQKENI. Deletions cut 4 bases from V and 12 bases from J, with 13 bases between. This CDR3 comprises 12 residues. CDR3 DNA sequence: TGTGCCAGCTCACGGGACCCTCAAGGGCAGTTCTTC. Protein sequence: CASSRDPQGQFF.

The gene calls are TRBV19 and TRBJ2-3, with a tentative D call TRBD2 (6 bases). This CDR3 spans 16 amino acids. Germline V lookup: CDR1 LNHDA, CDR2 SQIVND (reference sequence). V gave up 7 bases and J gave up 0 bases, with 17 bases separating them. The CDR3 here is CASTPFQAGSTDTQYF. The CDR3 coding sequence is TGTGCCAGTACCCCCTTCCAGGCGGGGAGCACAGATACGCAGTATTTT. Supplemented by reference TRBV19 and TRBJ2-3, the full variable domain reads DGGITQSPKYLFRKEGQNVTLSCEQNLNHDAMYWYRQDPGQGLRLIYYSQIVNDFQKGDIAEGYSVSREKKESFPLTVTSAQKNPTAFYLCASTPFQAGSTDTQYFGPGTRLTVL.

This chain uses TRBV27 with TRBJ1-1; no clear D. The CDR3 spans 13 residues. Germline CDR1 MNHEY, CDR2 SMNVEV (reference sequence). V lost 5 bases to trimming and J lost 1 base, with 8 bases between them. The CDR3 DNA reads as TGTGCCAGCAGTCCTTCGGCGAACACTGAAGCTTTCTTT. It specifies CASSPSANTEAFF.

The V call is TRBV15, the J call TRBJ2-7, with 10 bases that match TRBD2. From germline, CDR1 is LNHNV and CDR2 YYDKDF (reference sequence). Trimming removed 1 base from V and 4 bases from J; junction bases left unmatched: 7. The CDR3 has 16 residues. The CDR3 DNA reads TGTGCCACCAGCAGAGGCCTAGCGGGAGCGTGGTACGAGCAGTACTTC. It translates to CATSRGLAGAWYEQYF.

This CDR3 reads CASSIAPFRDQNTEAFF. The CDR3 bases are TGTGCCAGTAGTATAGCCCCCTTCAGGGACCAAAACACTGAAGCTTTCTTT. This chain links TRBV19 with TRBJ1-1, with D maybe TRBD1 (5 bases). CDR3 length equals 17 residues. The germline V and J ends were trimmed by 1 base and 2 bases, with 17 bases remaining between them. Germline V gene sequence: CDR1 LNHDA, CDR2 SQIVND (reference sequence).

This chain links TRBV6-5 with TRBJ2-7; D call uncertain. The germline V and J ends were trimmed by 0 bases and 4 bases, with 10 bases remaining between them. Germline-derived CDR1 and CDR2 are MNHEY and SVGAGI. The CDR3 spans 14 residues. The CDR3 reads CASSYSRVSYEQYF. The CDR3 bases are TGTGCCAGCAGTTACTCCCGGGTCTCTTACGAGCAGTACTTC.

The chain recombines TRBV2 with TRBJ2-5; 10 nucleotides line up with TRBD1. Per germline, CDR1 SNHLY and CDR2 FYNNEI. The length of the CDR3 is 15 residues. Unmatched junction bases numbered 6, after V lost 3 bases and J lost 5 bases. The CDR3 nucleotides read TGTGCCAGCAGTGATTGGACAGGGGGGACGGAGACCCAGTACTTC. Protein: CASSDWTGGTETQYF.

J is TRBJ1-1 and V is TRBV10-3, with D tentatively TRBD1 (5 bases). This CDR3 has 13 residues. With 10 bases removed from V and 1 base from J, the gap between germline ends came to 13 bases. Germline assignment: CDR1 ENHRY and CDR2 SYGVKD. The CDR3 nucleotides are TGTGCCACGCGACCAACAGGGAACACTGAAGCTTTCTTT. This translates into CATRPTGNTEAFF.

This clone has only a few counts. The chain employs TRBV27 and TRBJ2-3, with 13 bases matching TRBD2. The germline V gene has CDR1 MNHEY and CDR2 SMNVEV (reference sequence). J gave up 6 bases and V 6 bases, and 12 bases lay outside the gene matches. The length of the CDR3 is 17 residues. CDR3 sequence: CASRVGTSGAVSDTQYF. The CDR3 nucleotides read TGTGCCAGCAGGGTCGGGACTAGCGGGGCCGTGTCTGATACGCAGTATTTT.

The chain couples TRBV9 to TRBJ1-4; TRBD1 matches at 8 bases. Per germline, CDR1 SGDLS and CDR2 YYNGEE. The length of the CDR3 is 15 residues. The J segment lost 11 bases and the V segment lost 3 bases, leaving 12 bases of the junction unmatched. CDR3 loop: CASSAGQGLPRKLFF. Written as DNA, the CDR3 is TGTGCCAGCAGCGCCGGACAGGGACTGCCGCGGAAACTGTTTTTT.

This sequence joins TRBV21-1 and TRBJ1-2. TRBV21-1 has pseudogene status. CDR3 length: 15 amino acids. The CDR3 region has the DNA TGTGCCAGCAGCACGGTTCGGGATAGTACAAATGGCTACACCTTC. The encoded protein is CASSTVRDSTNGYTF.